These T cell receptor beta chains were read from a single sample in a study of T cell responses to AZD1222 COVID-19 vaccine. The protocol was immunoSEQ multiplex PCR, while the TCRdb copy is restricted to in-frame clones and leaves out a portion. Counted here are over 100,000 clones, about 91% occurring once; the ten biggest clones make up around 7%. This material consisted of peripheral blood, taken on day 0 of AZD1222 vaccination. The receptor set was obtained from an adult in good health. CDR3s include the opening cysteine and the closing phenylalanine or tryptophan. D genes are given only for firm matches. Where a row states a size, it is once, few, many or the class of an expanded clone; other rows omit it.

clone size | J gene | D gene | V gene | CDR3 protein | CDR3 DNA
. | TRBJ2-1 | . | TRBV7-3 | CASSPRASYNEQFF | TGTGCCAGCAGCCCAAGGGCCTCCTACAATGAGCAGTTCTTC
. | TRBJ1-6 | . | TRBV4-3 | CASSVETPTIYNSPLHF | TGCGCCAGCAGCGTTGAGACACCAACTATCTATAATTCACCCCTCCACTTT
. | TRBJ2-2 | TRBD2 | TRBV24-1 | CATSDTGTSGSSTGELFF | TGTGCCACCAGTGACACCGGGACTAGCGGGAGTAGCACCGGGGAGCTGTTTTTT
. | TRBJ2-3 | TRBD2 | TRBV7-2 | CASSLGPLAGGLDTQYF | TGTGCCAGCAGCTTAGGTCCGCTAGCGGGGGGGCTGGATACGCAGTATTTT
. | TRBJ1-1 | . | TRBV10-3 | CAISETIGAEAFF | TGTGCCATCAGTGAAACTATTGGGGCTGAAGCTTTCTTT
once | TRBJ1-5 | . | TRBV3-1/TRBV3-2 | CASSRGNQPQHF | TGTGCCAGCAGCCGAGGCAATCAGCCCCAGCATTTT
. | TRBJ1-4 | TRBD1 | TRBV6-1 | CASSEIGTANEKLFF | TGTGCCAGCAGTGAAATCGGGACAGCTAATGAAAAACTGTTTTTT
. | TRBJ1-2 | . | TRBV27 | CASSSAGTDYGYTF | TGTGCCAGCAGTTCGGCCGGGACGGACTATGGCTACACCTTC
. | TRBJ1-1 | . | TRBV5-8 | CASSQSGFEAFF | TGTGCCAGCAGCCAATCCGGGTTTGAAGCTTTCTTT
. | TRBJ1-2 | TRBD1 | TRBV4-1 | CASSPRGAANYGYTF | TGCGCCAGCAGCCCCAGGGGGGCCGCTAACTATGGCTACACCTTC
. | TRBJ1-1 | . | TRBV6-2/TRBV6-3 | CASSPREREAFF | TGTGCCAGCAGTCCCCGGGAGCGCGAAGCTTTCTTT
. | TRBJ1-3 | . | TRBV9 | CASSVDGVSGNTIYF | TGTGCCAGCAGCGTAGACGGAGTCTCTGGAAACACCATATATTTT
. | TRBJ1-1 | . | TRBV5-1 | CASSPAYRYTEAFF | TGCGCCAGCAGCCCAGCCTACCGGTACACTGAAGCTTTCTTT
. | TRBJ2-1 | . | TRBV5-1 | CASSNTGTDYNEQFF | TGCGCCAGCTCTAATACCGGGACGGATTACAATGAGCAGTTCTTC
once | TRBJ1-1 | . | TRBV3-1/TRBV3-2 | CASSLGPPPDTF | TGTGCCAGCAGCCTTGGGCCGCCCCCAGATACCTTT
. | TRBJ2-7 | . | TRBV18 | CASSESMVSYEQYF | TGTGCCAGCTCGGAATCGATGGTCTCCTACGAGCAGTACTTC
. | TRBJ1-1 | TRBD1 | TRBV27 | CASRTTGGNTEAFF | TGTGCCAGCAGGACGACAGGGGGGAACACTGAAGCTTTCTTT
. | TRBJ1-2 | TRBD1 | TRBV30 | CAWDRDYGYTF | TGTGCCTGGGACAGGGACTATGGCTACACCTTC
. | TRBJ1-1 | . | TRBV6-2/TRBV6-3 | CASSRGPMNTEAFF | TGTGCCAGCAGTCGCGGGCCGATGAACACTGAAGCTTTCTTT
. | TRBJ2-1 | TRBD2 | TRBV3-1/TRBV3-2 | CASSQGAGLAGYNEQFF | TGTGCCAGCAGCCAAGGTGCCGGACTAGCGGGGTACAATGAGCAGTTCTTC
. | TRBJ1-2 | . | TRBV28 | CASSLGSYGYTF | TGTGCCAGCAGTTTGGGCAGCTATGGCTACACCTTC
. | TRBJ2-3 | TRBD2 | TRBV6-5 | CASKSGGAGDTQYF | TGTGCCAGTAAGAGCGGGGGGGCCGGAGATACGCAGTATTTT
. | TRBJ2-1 | TRBD2 | TRBV3-1/TRBV3-2 | CASSQAQGSGSYNEQFF | TGTGCCAGCAGCCAGGCCCAGGGGAGCGGGAGCTACAATGAGCAGTTCTTC
. | TRBJ1-1 | . | TRBV7-9 | CASSVGNTEAFF | TGTGCCAGCAGCGTCGGGAACACTGAAGCTTTCTTT
. | TRBJ1-3 | . | TRBV27 | CASALDRSGNTIYF | TGTGCCAGCGCATTAGACAGGTCTGGAAACACCATATATTTT
. | TRBJ2-7 | TRBD1 | TRBV5-1 | CASSLGQGYYEQYF | TGCGCCAGCAGCTTGGGACAGGGCTACTACGAGCAGTACTTC
. | TRBJ1-1 | . | TRBV7-3 | CASSFSGQGRTEAFF | TGTGCCAGCAGCTTCTCAGGGCAGGGACGGACTGAAGCTTTCTTT
. | TRBJ1-4 | . | TRBV27 | CASSRGRADEKLFF | TGTGCCAGCAGTCGCGGCAGGGCTGATGAAAAACTGTTTTTT
. | TRBJ1-4 | . | TRBV6-5 | CATGISGDTRKLFF | TGTGCCACCGGGATCTCGGGGGATACACGGAAACTGTTTTTT
. | TRBJ2-7 | TRBD2 | TRBV24-1 | CATRGGPFGEQYF | TGTGCCACCCGGGGAGGGCCCTTCGGAGAGCAGTACTTC
. | TRBJ2-5 | . | TRBV6-5 | CASSYSGTQETQYF | TGTGCCAGCAGTTACTCGGGGACCCAAGAGACCCAGTACTTC
. | TRBJ2-2 | . | TRBV6-6 | CASSARDGHKLFF | TGTGCCAGCAGCGCGCGGGACGGTCATAAGCTGTTTTTT
. | TRBJ1-5 | TRBD1 | TRBV30 | CAWSVRGGQPQHF | TGTGCCTGGAGTGTACGAGGGGGCCAGCCCCAGCATTTT
. | TRBJ2-1 | . | TRBV1 | CTSSQKSPSGSYNEQFF | TGCACCAGCAGCCAAAAAAGCCCTAGCGGCTCCTACAATGAGCAGTTCTTC
. | TRBJ1-5 | TRBD1 | TRBV7-8 | CASSSRNQGAVPNQPQHF | TGTGCCAGCAGCTCAAGAAACCAGGGGGCAGTTCCAAATCAGCCCCAGCATTTT
. | TRBJ1-6 | . | TRBV4-3 | CASSQGQVNNSPLHF | TGCGCCAGCAGCCAAGGACAGGTCAATAATTCACCCCTCCACTTT
. | TRBJ1-2 | . | TRBV6-5 | CASSPGGYGYTF | TGTGCCAGCAGCCCGGGTGGCTATGGCTACACCTTC
. | TRBJ2-7 | TRBD1 | TRBV5-4 | CASSPVGTGAYEQYF | TGTGCCAGCAGCCCTGTGGGGACAGGGGCCTACGAGCAGTACTTC
. | TRBJ2-2 | TRBD2 | TRBV2 | CASRGTSGNIGELFF | TGTGCCAGCAGAGGGACTAGCGGGAACATCGGGGAGCTGTTTTTT
. | TRBJ1-1 | TRBD1 | TRBV3-1/TRBV3-2 | CASSQARGQERTEAFF | TGTGCCAGCAGCCAAGCCCGCGGACAGGAGAGGACTGAAGCTTTCTTT